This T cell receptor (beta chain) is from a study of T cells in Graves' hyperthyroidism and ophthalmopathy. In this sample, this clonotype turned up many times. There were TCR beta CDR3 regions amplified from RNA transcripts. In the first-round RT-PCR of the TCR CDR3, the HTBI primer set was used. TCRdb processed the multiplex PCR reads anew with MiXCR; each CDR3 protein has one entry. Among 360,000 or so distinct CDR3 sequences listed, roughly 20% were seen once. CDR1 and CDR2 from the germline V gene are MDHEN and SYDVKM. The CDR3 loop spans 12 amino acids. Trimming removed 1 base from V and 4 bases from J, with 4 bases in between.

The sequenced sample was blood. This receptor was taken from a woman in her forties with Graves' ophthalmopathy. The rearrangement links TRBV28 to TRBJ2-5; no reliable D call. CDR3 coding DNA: TGTGCCAGCAGTTTATCAACAGAGACCCAGTACTTC. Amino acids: CASSLSTETQYF.